The following is a T cell receptor (beta chain) sequence with its context. Germline values: CDR1 MNHEY, CDR2 SVGEGT. The CDR3 extends over 14 amino acids. Deletions cut 2 bases from V and 1 base from J, with 6 bases between. This entry belongs to a study of blood T cell repertoires in COVID-19. Background on the study: Acute and convalescent COVID-19 specimens originated in the United States, Italy and Spain. From T cells, B-cell-depleted T cells, or PBMCs came the material, which was cDNA or gDNA.

Methods used by the authors: For nucleated cells, counts were estimated from reference gene primer amplification. The method was immunoSEQ multiplex PCR; TCRdb's version includes in-frame clones alone and lacks a portion of them. D and trimming come from the DNA, and the V and J calls and clone size come from that table. This table has more than 200,000 clones, about 88% appearing once. The clonotype was recovered from a woman aged 35 to 49 who had recovered from COVID-19. This chain joins TRBV6-2 or TRBV6-3 and TRBJ2-1, with TRBD1 as a possible D gene (6 bases). Sequenced material: peripheral blood. In DNA, the CDR3 is TGTGCCAGCAGTTACACAGGGTCCTACAATGAGCAGTTCTTC. It translates to CASSYTGSYNEQFF.